The clone carrying this T cell receptor (beta chain) was recorded a few times. Its antigen is not identified. This specimen belongs to a study of T-cell memory formation after mild COVID-19. Study conclusions and caveats: Later expanders leaned CD4+, whereas day 15 to 85 contracting clones were balanced CD4/CD8. Contracting CD4+ clones lay largely in CM and EM, with CD8+ ones residing in EMRA. There were some responding clones in pre-infection memory, which suggested that cross-reactive memory had joined.

The 5'RACE method, run with constant-segment primers, produced TCR alpha and TCR beta cDNA libraries (carrying sample barcodes and UMIs). Each CDR3 protein gets one entry after TCRdb re-called the 5' RACE reads with MiXCR. This table has 500,000 to 600,000 distinct CDR3 sequences, roughly 17% appearing once. The CDR3 length is 17 residues. Between the trimmed V and J ends, which lost 2 bases and 0 bases, there was a span of 14 bases. The germline CDR1 and CDR2 sequences are SGHDT and YYEEEE. V usage is TRBV5-6 and J usage is TRBJ2-2; D may be TRBD2 (5 bases). The source material was PBMCs or a T cell subset sorted from them (not recorded which). This clonotype originated in an adult woman who had mild COVID-19 (a few samples of this study predate the infection). Cell type and time point are not known. CDR3 in DNA: TGTGCCAGCAGCTTTATAGTGGTGAGGGCGAACACCGGGGAGCTGTTTTTT. Amino acid sequence: CASSFIVVRANTGELFF.